The 25 T cell receptor beta chains below all came from one sample that was sequenced in a study of T-cell reconstitution after alpha-beta-depleted transplantation in children. It was with unique molecular identifiers that the TCRbeta library was prepared. TCRdb re-derived calls from the PCR reads in MiXCR, one entry per CDR3 protein. This sample has 400,000 to 500,000 distinct CDR3 sequences, with approximately 10% found just once. Sequencing used PBMCs from the stem cell graft donor, obtained from the stem cell graft. These receptors were taken from a human donor who donated a stem cell graft to a child with acute myeloid leukemia.

Many counts were recorded for this clonotype. V usage is TRBV10-3 and J usage is TRBJ2-7, with TRBD2 as a possible D gene (5 bases). Between the trimmed V and J ends, which lost 2 bases and 9 bases, there was a span of 14 bases. The CDR3 totals 13 residues. The germline gives CDR1 ENHRY, CDR2 SYGVKD. The CDR3 sequence is CAISETERAGQYF. The CDR3 bases are TGTGCCATCAGTGAGACGGAGAGGGCCGGGCAGTACTTC.

This clonotype was counted a few times. The CDR3: CAISRDLNTEAFF. CDR3 sequence (DNA): TGTGCCATCAGTCGGGACTTGAACACTGAAGCTTTCTTT. This chain joins TRBV10-3 and TRBJ1-1, with D possibly TRBD1 on 5 matching bases. V was cut by 5 bases and J by 0 bases, with 7 bases left in between. The germline CDR1 and CDR2 sequences are ENHRY and SYGVKD. The CDR3 loop spans 13 amino acids.

This clonotype was counted between two and nine times. The chain employs TRBV10-2 and TRBJ2-5; D perhaps matches TRBD1 (7 bases). Germline V gene lookup returns CDR1 WSHSY and CDR2 SAAADI. Trimming shortened V by 6 bases and J by 7 bases, and 18 bases separated the two germline ends. The CDR3 spans 14 residues. The CDR3 bases are TGCGCCAGCAGGGGGGGAACAGGGGAGGCGACCCAGTACTTC. Protein product: CASRGGTGEATQYF.

This clonotype was seen more than once but under ten times. The rearrangement joins TRBV9 to TRBJ2-5; TRBD2 might be the D (6 bases). V was clipped by 8 bases and J by 0 bases, with 11 bases between them. Looked up from germline, CDR1 is SGDLS and CDR2 is YYNGEE. The CDR3 is made up of 13 amino acids. The CDR3 region is CASTGRNQETQYF. In DNA, the CDR3 is TGTGCCAGTACTGGGAGGAACCAAGAGACCCAGTACTTC.

This clonotype came up a few times. This chain connects TRBV20-1 to TRBJ2-2; D tentatively reads TRBD1 or TRBD2 (5 bases each). Germline CDR1 and CDR2: DFQATT and SNEGSKA (reference sequence). Trimming left V 2 bases short and J 6 bases short, with 10 bases between. The CDR3 runs to 13 residues. The CDR3 sequence: CSARKTGPGELFF. CDR3 bases: TGCAGTGCTAGAAAGACGGGGCCCGGGGAGCTGTTTTTT.

This clonotype was picked up a small number of times. The chain recombines TRBV7-6 with TRBJ2-7; no reliable D call. The CDR3 has 13 amino acids. Per the germline V gene, CDR1 is SGHVS and CDR2 is FNYEAQ. Trimming stripped 5 bases from V and 4 bases from J, with 12 bases between. CDR3 amino acids: CASSPTPAYEQYF. The CDR3, as DNA: TGTGCCAGCAGCCCGACACCGGCATACGAGCAGTACTTC.

This clonotype appeared a few times. This rearrangement joins TRBV30 to TRBJ2-1; no reliable D call. Between the trimmed V and J ends, which lost 0 bases and 3 bases, there was a span of 9 bases. Germline CDR1 and CDR2: GTSNPN and SVGIG (reference sequence). CDR3 length: 14 amino acids. Here the CDR3 DNA reads TGTGCCTGGAGTGTACCCGGCTTCTACAATGAGCAGTTCTTC. Protein product: CAWSVPGFYNEQFF.

This clonotype has more than one count but fewer than ten. V usage is TRBV5-6 and J usage is TRBJ2-7; 7 nucleotides match TRBD1. Germline values: CDR1 SGHDT, CDR2 YYEEEE. V was pared by 0 bases and J by 3 bases, with 6 bases of the junction left unmatched. The CDR3 covers 15 residues. Here the CDR3 reads CASSLDAGGVYEQYF. For the CDR3, the DNA is TGTGCCAGCAGCTTGGACGCAGGGGGAGTCTACGAGCAGTACTTC.

This clonotype was recorded at least ten times. This sequence joins TRBV10-3 and TRBJ2-4, with D perhaps TRBD1 (5 bases). This CDR3 has 13 residues. Germline V CDR1 and CDR2: ENHRY, SYGVKD. The V and J ends lost 10 bases and 9 bases respectively, with 19 bases between them. The chain's CDR3 is CATAPDSPTIQYF. The CDR3, as DNA: TGTGCCACAGCACCCGACAGCCCTACCATTCAGTACTTC.

This clonotype was counted between two and nine times. The chain links TRBV10-3 to TRBJ2-2; D gene unclear. Per germline, CDR1 ENHRY and CDR2 SYGVKD. The V end lost 4 bases, the J end lost 4 bases, and 10 bases lay between the germline ends. The CDR3 covers 14 residues. DNA for the CDR3: TGTGCCATCAGTGGCGTTGGAAGCACCGGGGAGCTGTTTTTT. Its protein product is CAISGVGSTGELFF.

The gene calls are TRBV5-1 and TRBJ2-2, with TRBD1 matching over 8 bases. The junction had 11 bases not matched to a gene; V was cut back by 2 bases and J by 5 bases. Per germline, CDR1 SGHRS and CDR2 YFSETQ. The CDR3 spans 17 residues. This CDR3 is CASSFPKDRAVTGELFF. CDR3 coding DNA: TGCGCCAGCAGCTTCCCAAAGGACAGGGCGGTAACCGGGGAGCTGTTTTTT.

The genes are TRBV5-1 and TRBJ2-5; 10 bases are shared with TRBD2. Looked up from germline, CDR1 is SGHRS and CDR2 is YFSETQ. J was trimmed by 3 bases and V by 6 bases; bases with no gene match: 2. This CDR3 has 13 amino acids. The CDR3 DNA sequence: TGCGCCAGCAAGCGGGGGGGAGAAGAGACCCAGTACTTC. Translating it yields CASKRGGEETQYF.

V and J are TRBV5-1 and TRBJ1-4; the D is unclear. Trimming took off 4 bases at V and 6 bases at J, with 10 bases between the two ends. CDR1 SGHRS and CDR2 YFSETQ come from the germline V gene. The CDR3 has 13 residues. The CDR3 bases are TGCGCCAGCAGCGGTCTCGGGGATGAAAAACTGTTTTTT. Its translation is CASSGLGDEKLFF. Using reference TRBV5-1 and TRBJ1-4 for the parts outside the CDR3, the full variable domain is KAGVTQTPRYLIKTRGQQVTLSCSPISGHRSVSWYQQTPGQGLQFLFEYFSETQRNKGNFPGRFSGRQFSNSRSEMNVSTLELGDSALYLCASSGLGDEKLFFGSGTQLSVL.

The table lists this clonotype with a few counts. CDR3 amino acids: CASRGGQVQETQYF. The CDR3 bases are TGCGCCAGCAGGGGCGGACAGGTCCAAGAGACCCAGTACTTC. The chain is built from TRBV5-1 and TRBJ2-5; TRBD1 matches at 7 bases. The CDR3 loop spans 14 amino acids. Germline V lookup: CDR1 SGHRS, CDR2 YFSETQ. V lost 5 bases and J lost 1; bases outside the gene matches: 5.

The V and J genes are TRBV5-1 and TRBJ2-5; a possible D gene is TRBD1 (6 bases). The CDR3 is 14 amino acids. Germline loops: CDR1 SGHRS, CDR2 YFSETQ. Trimming cost V 6 bases and J 7 bases, with 19 bases left between them. CDR3 nucleotide sequence: TGCGCCAGCAAGGACGCTCAGGGGTCTGCGACCCAGTACTTC. This translates into CASKDAQGSATQYF.

The table lists this clonotype with many counts. V usage is TRBV29-1 and J usage is TRBJ2-6, with D uncertain. V shed 4 bases and J shed 0 bases, with 4 bases lying between them. The CDR3 is 13 residues long. Per germline, CDR1 SQVTM and CDR2 ANQGSEA. CDR3 region: CSVVASGANVLTF. The CDR3 DNA follows: TGCAGCGTTGTTGCCTCTGGGGCCAACGTCCTGACTTTC. Combining the CDR3 with reference TRBV29-1 and TRBJ2-6 gives the whole variable domain SAVISQKPSRDICQRGTSLTIQCQVDSQVTMMFWYRQQPGQSLTLIATANQGSEATYESGFVIDKFPISRPNLTFSTLTVSNMSPEDSSIYLCSVVASGANVLTFGAGSRLTVL.

CDR3 in amino acids: CASSPMYQETQYF. CDR3 in DNA: TGTGCCAGCAGCCCCATGTACCAAGAGACCCAGTACTTC. V is TRBV7-9 and J is TRBJ2-5; D not resolved. This CDR3 has 13 residues. CDR1 SEHNR and CDR2 FQNEAQ come from the germline V gene (reference sequence). Trimming cost V 5 bases and J 0 bases, with 7 bases left between them.

A few counts support this clonotype. The chain is built from TRBV20-1 and TRBJ2-4; the D is unclear. Looked up from germline, CDR1 is DFQATT and CDR2 is SNEGSKA (reference sequence). The V end lost 0 bases, the J end lost 0 bases, and 12 bases lay between the germline ends. CDR3 size: 16 residues. The DNA for the CDR3 is TGCAGTGCTAGAGATCTTTCCATGATAGCCAAAAACATTCAGTACTTC. Encoded protein: CSARDLSMIAKNIQYF.

The chain is built from TRBV14 and TRBJ2-7; 7 bases map to TRBD2. The V gene end was trimmed by 3 bases and the J gene end by 3 bases; junction bases not matched to a gene: 14. The CDR3 spans 17 residues. Per the germline V gene, CDR1 is SGHDN and CDR2 is FVKESK. The CDR3 here is CASSQWVRTSEGYEQYF. In DNA form, the CDR3 reads TGTGCCAGCAGCCAGTGGGTAAGAACTAGCGAGGGCTACGAGCAGTACTTC.

Points on this clonotype: At one boundary the junction diverges from the germline segment, which might be a read error. This chain connects TRBV30 to TRBJ2-3; D is ambiguous. Germline values: CDR1 GTSNPN, CDR2 SVGIG (reference sequence). The CDR3 consists of 18 residues. Here the CDR3 DNA reads TGTGCCTGGAGGGGATCCCCATCGGTTTTGATCCGCACAGCTACGCAGTATTTT. This translates into CAWRGSPSVLIRTATQYF.

J is TRBJ2-7 and V is TRBV5-1; D perhaps matches TRBD1 (6 bases). The CDR3 totals 15 residues. Germline values: CDR1 SGHRS, CDR2 YFSETQ. V was clipped by 0 bases and J by 6 bases, with 16 bases between them. The CDR3 is CASSLDAGDLSEQYF. CDR3 nucleotides: TGCGCCAGCAGCTTGGATGCAGGGGACCTCTCCGAGCAGTACTTC.

This clonotype was picked up many times. This chain links TRBV6-1 with TRBJ2-2, with TRBD2 matching 7 bases. Germline trimming cut 6 bases from V and 7 bases from J; bases unmatched to any gene: 11. Germline CDR1 reads MNHNS; CDR2 reads SASEGT. This CDR3 is built from 15 residues. In nucleotides, the CDR3 is TGTGCCAGCAGAAAAAGACTAGCCGGCATCGGGGAGCTGTTTTTT. It encodes CASRKRLAGIGELFF.

This clonotype was seen ten or more times. This chain joins TRBV20-1 and TRBJ2-1; D is uncertain. The CDR3 contains 13 residues. Trimming took 5 bases from V and 5 from J, leaving 13 bases between them. The germline CDR1 and CDR2 sequences are DFQATT and SNEGSKA (reference sequence). CDR3: CSAGSSRNNEQFF. As DNA, the CDR3 is TGCAGTGCTGGGTCTTCTAGGAACAATGAGCAGTTCTTC.

This sequence joins TRBV12-3 or TRBV12-4 and TRBJ1-1, with TRBD1 identical over 7 bases. This CDR3 region has 16 residues. The trim removed 7 bases at V and 10 bases at J, leaving 21 bases unmatched. The CDR3 nucleotides are TGTGCCAGCACCCTCCCCCGCGGTACAGGGGAAAAGGGAGCTTTCTTT. It codes for CASTLPRGTGEKGAFF.

This clonotype was detected only a few times. The J gene is TRBJ1-2, the V gene TRBV7-8; tentatively, D is TRBD1 (6 bases). Trimming pared 1 base from V and 7 bases from J, leaving 16 bases between. The CDR3 is 15 amino acids. Germline V gene sequence: CDR1 SGHVS, CDR2 FQNEAQ. The DNA for the CDR3 is TGTGCCAGCAGCTTAGGGGGGGCCCTCGGATTTGGCTACACCTTC. It translates to CASSLGGALGFGYTF.